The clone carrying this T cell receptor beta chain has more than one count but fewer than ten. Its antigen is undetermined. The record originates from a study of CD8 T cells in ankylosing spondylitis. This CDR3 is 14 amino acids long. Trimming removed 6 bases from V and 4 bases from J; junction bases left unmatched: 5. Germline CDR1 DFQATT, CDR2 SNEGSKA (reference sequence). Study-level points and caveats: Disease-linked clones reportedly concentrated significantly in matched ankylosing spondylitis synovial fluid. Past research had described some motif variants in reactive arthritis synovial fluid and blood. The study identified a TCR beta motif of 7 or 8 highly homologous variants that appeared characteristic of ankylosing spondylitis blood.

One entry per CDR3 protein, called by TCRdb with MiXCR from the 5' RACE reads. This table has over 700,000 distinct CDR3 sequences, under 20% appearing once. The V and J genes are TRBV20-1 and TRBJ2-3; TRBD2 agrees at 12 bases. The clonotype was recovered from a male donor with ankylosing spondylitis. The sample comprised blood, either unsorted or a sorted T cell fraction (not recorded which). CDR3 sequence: CSADLAGGPDTQYF. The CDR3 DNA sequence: TGCAGTGCAGATCTAGCGGGGGGGCCAGATACGCAGTATTTT.